The 21 T cell receptor beta chains below come from one sample, sequenced in a study of CD8 T cells in Susac syndrome (dated by TCRdb to about 2019). Libraries were constructed by the immunoSEQ multiplex PCR assay. RNA was extracted using the RNeasy kit, and about 0.45 to 1 ug of the RNA was reverse transcribed with random hexamers. The public reads were reanalyzed by TCRdb: fastp trimming at Q25, MiXCR alignment, in-frame beta chains only. For every CDR3 protein sequence, its rows merge into one entry that carries the most common genes and DNA. The sample records some 250,000 distinct CDR3 sequences, about 96% of which are singletons. The ten top clones hold 0.08% to 0.11% of the sample. Sequencing was performed on CD4+ T cells from PBMCs. These receptors all come from a human donor with Susac syndrome.

The chain is built from TRBV4-2 and TRBJ2-1; tentative D call: TRBD2 (5 bases). Germline V gives CDR1 LGHNA, CDR2 YNFKEQ. Trimming took off 4 bases at V and 2 bases at J, with 18 bases between the two ends. The CDR3 spans 17 residues. CDR3 DNA: TGTGCCAGCAGCCCCCGACTATCAGGAGTCCCCTACAATGAGCAGTTCTTC. Its translation is CASSPRLSGVPYNEQFF.

The chain recombines TRBV10-3 with TRBJ2-3; a weak D match, TRBD2 (5 bases). There are 11 residues in the CDR3. Germline V gene lookup returns CDR1 ENHRY and CDR2 SYGVKD. V was pared by 10 bases and J by 4 bases, with 9 bases between. The CDR3, as DNA: TGTGCCAGCGAGGGTTCAGATACGCAGTATTTT. This codes for CASEGSDTQYF.

V usage is TRBV7-8 and J usage is TRBJ1-1; D may be TRBD1 (5 bases). V gave up 1 base and J gave up 0 bases, with 9 bases separating them. The CDR3 has 15 residues. Germline V gene lookup returns CDR1 SGHVS and CDR2 FQNEAQ. The CDR3 nucleotides read TGTGCCAGCAGCTTAGGGGGACGGATGAACACTGAAGCTTTCTTT. Amino acid sequence: CASSLGGRMNTEAFF.

The J gene is TRBJ2-7, the V gene TRBV19; TRBD2 matches at 8 bases. With 5 bases clipped from V and 6 bases from J, the junction kept 9 bases outside the gene matches. This CDR3 has 14 residues. Germline V gives CDR1 LNHDA, CDR2 SQIVND (reference sequence). CDR3 DNA: TGTGCCAGTAGTGATCTAAGCGGGAGAGGCGAGCAGTACTTC. Amino acid sequence: CASSDLSGRGEQYF.

The CDR3 region has the DNA TGCAGTGCTAGCTCAGGGGAAAAACTGTTTTTT. Protein sequence: CSASSGEKLFF. V and J are TRBV20-1 and TRBJ1-4, with a tentative D call TRBD1 (5 bases). CDR1 is DFQATT, CDR2 SNEGSKA, per germline (reference sequence). The CDR3 is made up of 11 amino acids. Trimming took 3 bases from V and 8 from J, leaving 7 bases between them.

The V call is TRBV6-6, the J call TRBJ1-2; D remains unclear. Germline loops: CDR1 MNHNY, CDR2 SVGAGI (reference sequence). This CDR3 contains 11 residues. The V end lost 7 bases, the J end lost 6 bases, and 9 bases lay between the germline ends. CDR3 amino acids: CASTDIHGYTF. Here the CDR3 DNA reads TGTGCCAGCACCGACATACATGGCTACACCTTC.

This chain connects TRBV18 to TRBJ2-2; weak D call: TRBD1 (5 bases). Trimming removed 2 bases at V and 4 bases at J, with 8 bases between. This CDR3 contains 14 residues. Germline CDR1 is KGHSH and CDR2 is LQKENI. CDR3 sequence (DNA): TGTGCCAGCTCACCAACAGGAAGCACCGGGGAGCTGTTTTTT. Encoded protein: CASSPTGSTGELFF.

The gene calls are TRBV12-3 or TRBV12-4 and TRBJ1-4; D call uncertain. Trimming left V 5 bases short and J 7 bases short, with 14 bases between. The CDR3 is made up of 14 amino acids. The CDR3 DNA sequence: TGTGCCAGCAGTCTAGACTTTCGGTTTGAAAAACTGTTTTTT. As protein: CASSLDFRFEKLFF.

This sequence joins TRBV6-5 and TRBJ2-2; unclear D gene. Germline loops: CDR1 MNHEY, CDR2 SVGAGI. The CDR3 loop spans 15 amino acids. Trimming pared 5 bases from V and 0 bases from J, leaving 10 bases between. CDR3 region: CASSPSGANTGELFF. Written as DNA, the CDR3 is TGTGCCAGCAGTCCTTCAGGTGCGAACACCGGGGAGCTGTTTTTT.

V gene TRBV14 combines with J gene TRBJ1-4; a weak D match, TRBD1 (6 bases). Germline CDR1 is SGHDN and CDR2 is FVKESK. The V and J ends lost 2 bases and 8 bases respectively, with 15 bases between them. The CDR3 is 15 amino acids. The CDR3 coding sequence is TGTGCCAGCAGCCAAACGACAGGAGGGAACGAAAAACTGTTTTTT. It yields the protein CASSQTTGGNEKLFF.

This chain joins TRBV10-3 and TRBJ1-2; D remains ambiguous. In germline, CDR1 is ENHRY, CDR2 SYGVKD. V lost 10 bases and J lost 6, with 12 bases in between. CDR3 length: 11 amino acids. The CDR3 reads CANNAGDGYTF. CDR3 sequence (DNA): TGTGCCAACAATGCGGGAGATGGCTACACCTTC.

The V gene is TRBV3-1, the J gene TRBJ2-1, with 7 bases identical to TRBD1. CDR3 size: 16 residues. Germline-derived CDR1 and CDR2 are LGHDT and YNNKEL (reference sequence). V shed 4 bases and J 5 bases; nucleotides not matched to a gene: 11. CDR3 residues: CASSLRGGWPHNEQFF. The DNA of the CDR3 is TGTGCCAGCAGCCTTCGAGGGGGCTGGCCACACAATGAGCAGTTCTTC.

This sequence joins TRBV20-1 and TRBJ1-5, with unresolved D. The CDR3 sequence is 15 residues long. CDR1 DFQATT and CDR2 SNEGSKA come from the germline V gene (reference sequence). V was clipped by 3 bases and J by 0 bases, with 12 bases between them. CDR3 protein: CSASVRERSNQPQHF. CDR3 DNA: TGCAGTGCTAGTGTTAGGGAACGTAGCAATCAGCCCCAGCATTTT.

This clonotype has just one count. As DNA, the CDR3 is TGTGCCAGTAGGGGCTACGGGAGGGCTTTCAATCAGCCCCAGCATTTT. It is translated as CASRGYGRAFNQPQHF. The chain is built from TRBV19 and TRBJ1-5; D is uncertain. The V end lost 6 bases, the J end lost 3 bases, and 18 bases lay between the germline ends. CDR1 is LNHDA, CDR2 SQIVND, per germline (reference sequence). The CDR3 has 16 amino acids.

The chain has TRBV25-1 and TRBJ1-2; D uncertain. The V and J ends lost 4 bases and 5 bases respectively, with 8 bases between them. The CDR3 is made up of 12 amino acids. CDR1 is MGHDK, CDR2 SYGVNS, per germline. DNA of the CDR3: TGTGCCAGCAGTGGTTCCTCGTATGGCTACACCTTC. Translation gives CASSGSSYGYTF.

The chain recombines TRBV20-1 with TRBJ2-7; TRBD2 matches 12 bases. The CDR3 totals 15 residues. Looked up from germline, CDR1 is DFQATT and CDR2 is SNEGSKA (reference sequence). With 5 bases clipped from V and 2 bases from J, the junction kept 7 bases outside the gene matches. The chain's CDR3 is CSAGGLAGATYEQYF. CDR3 nucleotide sequence: TGCAGTGCTGGGGGACTAGCGGGTGCTACCTACGAGCAGTACTTC.

V is TRBV20-1 and J is TRBJ1-5, with TRBD1 matching over 8 bases. With 0 bases clipped from V and 6 bases from J, the junction kept 4 bases outside the gene matches. Germline assignment: CDR1 DFQATT and CDR2 SNEGSKA (reference sequence). There are 14 residues in the CDR3. The CDR3 protein is CSARDFRGLQPQHF. The CDR3 DNA follows: TGCAGTGCTAGAGACTTCAGGGGGCTTCAGCCCCAGCATTTT.

This chain uses TRBV6-5 with TRBJ2-5; 10 bases map to TRBD1. This CDR3 region has 15 residues. The V gene's germline CDR1 is MNHEY and CDR2 SVGAGI. With 6 bases clipped from V and 5 bases from J, the junction kept 9 bases outside the gene matches. The CDR3: CASSLDRGRGETQYF. In nucleotides, the CDR3 is TGTGCCAGCAGCCTTGACAGGGGGCGCGGGGAGACCCAGTACTTC.

The chain carries TRBV30 and TRBJ1-6; no clear D. Trimming stripped 2 bases from V and 10 bases from J, with 15 bases between. CDR1 and CDR2 (germline): GTSNPN, SVGIG (reference sequence). CDR3 length: 14 amino acids. CDR3 nucleotides: TGTGCCTGGAGTACGGCGGCTGGTAACTCACCCCTCCACTTT. It translates to CAWSTAAGNSPLHF.

This clonotype was recorded once. The chain carries TRBV30 and TRBJ2-1; 8 bases align to TRBD2. J was trimmed by 15 bases and V by 2 bases; bases with no gene match: 9. Germline CDR1 and CDR2: GTSNPN and SVGIG (reference sequence). The CDR3 consists of 12 residues. As DNA, the CDR3 is TGTGCCTGGAGTCCCTCGGGAGGGCCCCTGTTCTTC. Amino acids: CAWSPSGGPLFF.

V and J are TRBV7-9 and TRBJ1-1; TRBD1 is a possible D gene (5 bases). V was cut by 6 bases and J by 11 bases, with 13 bases left in between. Germline CDR1 reads SEHNR; CDR2 reads FQNEAQ (reference sequence). There are 11 residues in the CDR3. The CDR3 sequence is CASRLGPRAFF. The DNA for the CDR3 is TGTGCCAGCAGACTGGGGCCTCGGGCTTTCTTT.